A single sample is the source of the 6 T cell receptor beta chains below, sequenced in a study of CD4 and CD8 cells across lung adenocarcinoma regions. Each CDR3 protein gets one entry after TCRdb re-called the PCR reads with MiXCR. The sample carries around 19,000 distinct CDR3 sequences, around 50% recorded once. Sequencing was done on a sample of CD8+ T cells from the center of a lung tumor. These receptor sequences come from a female donor with lung adenocarcinoma. The CD4 and CD8 labels of this study may be unreliable.

This clonotype rates as large. This rearrangement joins TRBV6-1 to TRBJ2-1, with 9 bases matching TRBD1. Looked up from germline, CDR1 is MNHNS and CDR2 is SASEGT. Germline trimming cut 0 bases from V and 8 bases from J; bases unmatched to any gene: 8. The CDR3 sequence is 16 residues long. The CDR3 protein is CASSEAWDRAWDEQFF. CDR3 nucleotides: TGTGCCAGCAGTGAAGCTTGGGACAGGGCTTGGGATGAGCAGTTCTTC.

The chain links TRBV6-1 to TRBJ2-3, with D perhaps matching TRBD1 or TRBD2 (5 bases each). This CDR3 has 15 amino acids. Germline lookup yields CDR1 MNHNS and CDR2 SASEGT. V dropped 8 bases and J dropped 2 bases, with 17 bases sitting between them. CDR3 DNA sequence: TGTGCCAGCGAGGGACGGGTCGGGTCCACAGATACGCAGTATTTT. Residues: CASEGRVGSTDTQYF.

The rearrangement uses TRBV5-1 and TRBJ2-2, with D unclear. Per germline, CDR1 SGHRS and CDR2 YFSETQ. The CDR3 has 14 amino acids. V was shortened by 2 bases and J by 6 bases, with 11 bases between the two germline ends. The CDR3 DNA sequence: TGCGCCAGCAGCTTCGGTAGCCGCGCCGGGGAGCTGTTTTTT. This gives the protein CASSFGSRAGELFF.

This clonotype appeared once. The rearrangement links TRBV30 to TRBJ2-3; TRBD2 might be the D (5 bases). CDR1 is GTSNPN and CDR2 is SVGIG in the germline V gene (reference sequence). Trimming pared 3 bases from V and 9 bases from J, leaving 10 bases between. The CDR3 length is 11 residues. CDR3 nucleotides: TGTGCCTGGAGGGGGAGCGAGACGCAGTATTTT. It yields the protein CAWRGSETQYF.

The chain combines TRBV6-5 with TRBJ2-3, with D possibly matching TRBD2 (7 bases). In germline, CDR1 is MNHEY, CDR2 SVGAGI. The CDR3 has 15 amino acids. Trimming removed 11 bases from V and 9 bases from J, with 27 bases in between. The CDR3 protein is CAGGYRGADQETQYF. The CDR3 DNA sequence: TGTGCCGGGGGTTACCGGGGGGCTGACCAAGAGACGCAGTATTTT.

By share, this clonotype ranks as medium-sized. The rearrangement links TRBV7-6 to TRBJ2-1; TRBD2 matches 7 bases. The CDR3 is 16 residues long. Germline V gene data show CDR1 as SGHVS and CDR2 as FNYEAQ. V lost 6 bases and J lost 6; bases outside the gene matches: 14. CDR3 loop: CASRPVGGGPSNEQFF. CDR3 in DNA: TGTGCCAGCAGACCCGTTGGGGGAGGGCCTTCCAATGAGCAGTTCTTC.